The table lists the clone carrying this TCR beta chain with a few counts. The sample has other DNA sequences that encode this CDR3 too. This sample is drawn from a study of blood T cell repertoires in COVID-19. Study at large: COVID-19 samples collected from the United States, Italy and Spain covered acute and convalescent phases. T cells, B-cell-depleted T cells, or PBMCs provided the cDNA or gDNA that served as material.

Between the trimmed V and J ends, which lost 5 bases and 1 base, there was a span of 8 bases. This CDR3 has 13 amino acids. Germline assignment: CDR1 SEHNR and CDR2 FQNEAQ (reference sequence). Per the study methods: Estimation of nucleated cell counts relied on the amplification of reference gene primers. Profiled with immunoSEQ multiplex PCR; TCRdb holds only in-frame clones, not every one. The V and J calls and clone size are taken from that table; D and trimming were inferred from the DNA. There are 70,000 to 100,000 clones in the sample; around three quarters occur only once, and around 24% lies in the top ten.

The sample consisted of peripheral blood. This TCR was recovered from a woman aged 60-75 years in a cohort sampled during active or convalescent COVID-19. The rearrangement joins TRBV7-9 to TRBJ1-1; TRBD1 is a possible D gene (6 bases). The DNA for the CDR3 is TGTGCCAGCAGCCCACAGGGGAACACTGAAGCTTTCTTT. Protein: CASSPQGNTEAFF.